This T cell receptor (beta chain) was documented in a study of blood T cell repertoires in COVID-19. Study overall: Samples came from the United States, Italy and Spain, spanning acute and convalescent COVID-19.

Here immunoSEQ multiplex PCR was the method, and the copy in TCRdb shows in-frame clones only, minus some. The sample consists of a few hundred thousand clones, roughly 89% of them appearing once. In terms of age and location, participants ranged from roughly 18 to 90 years and lived in about 25 US areas. Recovered participants had two consecutive negative NP/OP PCR tests, healthcare professional clearance, or symptom resolution. The receptor comes from a woman aged 35 to 49 who had recovered from COVID-19. The sequencing sample was made of PBMCs or T cells enriched from blood (not recorded which).

CDR3 sequence: CASSSLAGGGNEQFF. In DNA, the CDR3 is TGTGCCAGCAGTTCGCTAGCGGGAGGTGGCAATGAGCAGTTCTTC. The J gene is TRBJ2-1, the V gene TRBV6-5; TRBD2 matches at 11 bases. V shed 4 bases and J 6 bases; nucleotides not matched to a gene: 5. This CDR3 has 15 residues. Germline V gene data show CDR1 as MNHEY and CDR2 as SVGAGI.